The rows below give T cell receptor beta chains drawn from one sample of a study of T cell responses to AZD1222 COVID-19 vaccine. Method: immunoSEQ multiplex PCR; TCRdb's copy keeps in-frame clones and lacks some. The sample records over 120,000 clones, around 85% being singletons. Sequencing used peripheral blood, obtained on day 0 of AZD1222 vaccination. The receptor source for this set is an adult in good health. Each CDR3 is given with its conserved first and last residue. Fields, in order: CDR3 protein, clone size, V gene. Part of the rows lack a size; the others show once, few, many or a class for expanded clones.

CASSQDPRPYGYTF,NA,TRBV4-1
CASPVGGYF,few,TRBV9
CARKRQWDGYTF,NA,TRBV2
CASSKVLNRVTYEQYF,once,TRBV21-1
CASRSTSGGAYEQYF,NA,TRBV5-5
CATSTDGLRGYTF,once,TRBV7-6
CSVVESSNEKLFF,NA,TRBV29-1
CASSLKLAGGREQYF,NA,TRBV7-2
CASSLRVLMLQGNEQYF,NA,TRBV11-2
CASRILLTAVSPLHF,NA,TRBV6-5
CASTIGQGDQPQHF,NA,TRBV28
CAWSVLIGGANYGYTF,NA,TRBV30
CASSLEPLQTLEQYF,NA,TRBV11-2